Below, one T cell receptor (beta chain) is given with its context. Its cognate antigen is unknown. This sample was included in a study of T cell responses to AZD1222 COVID-19 vaccine. General observations from the study: Repertoire samples came only from after the peak T cell response.

Generated by immunoSEQ multiplex PCR, the TCRdb table keeps only in-frame clones and is missing some. The repertoire holds fewer than 100,000 clones, with about 81% as singletons. Between the trimmed V and J ends, which lost 4 bases and 4 bases, there was a span of 23 bases. The CDR3 consists of 18 residues. The germline V gene has CDR1 MNHEY and CDR2 SMNVEV (reference sequence). The sequences come from peripheral blood, collected 28 days after the second AZD1222 dose. The TCR originated in an adult who received the AZD1222 COVID-19 vaccine. This chain connects TRBV27 to TRBJ1-3; possible D gene TRBD1, 6 bases. This CDR3 is CASSSKPPGQRLGNTIYF. CDR3 DNA sequence: TGTGCCAGCAGTTCTAAGCCTCCGGGACAACGTCTAGGAAACACCATATATTTT.